Below are 15 T cell receptor beta chains sequenced from a single sample in a study of cytomegalovirus exposure and HLA in healthy donors. Use of 60 Vbeta and 13 Jbeta primers characterized the PCR. The table came from immunoSEQ multiplex PCR; TCRdb's copy has only in-frame clones and leaves some out. The repertoire has some 140,000 clones, 85% of them found once; the top ten carry under 8.5%. Material: PBMCs. These receptors came from a woman in her 30s in good health and CMV-seropositive.

V and J are TRBV11-2 and TRBJ1-2; 8 positions match TRBD1. The germline CDR1 and CDR2 sequences are SGHAT and FQNNGV. J was trimmed by 3 bases and V by 2 bases; bases with no gene match: 5. The CDR3 runs to 15 residues. The CDR3 loop reads CASSLYRGADYGYTF. In DNA form, the CDR3 reads TGTGCCAGCAGCTTATACAGGGGGGCTGACTATGGCTACACCTTC. Looking up the rest from reference TRBV11-2 and TRBJ1-2 gives the full variable domain: EAGVAQSPRYKIIEKRQSVAFWCNPISGHATLYWYQQILGQGPKLLIQFQNNGVVDDSQLPKDRFSAERLKGVDSTLKIQPAKLEDSAVYLCASSLYRGADYGYTFGSGTRLTVV.

The rearrangement uses TRBV5-6 and TRBJ1-3; the match to TRBD1 covers 9 bases. Trimming took 3 bases from V and 5 from J; bases not matched to a gene: 9. This CDR3 spans 16 amino acids. Germline V gene sequence: CDR1 SGHDT, CDR2 YYEEEE. The CDR3 loop reads CASSSVQGAIRNTIYF. CDR3 nucleotide sequence: TGTGCCAGCAGCTCGGTACAGGGGGCGATAAGAAACACCATATATTTT.

This sequence joins TRBV5-1 and TRBJ2-1; D remains ambiguous. V was cut by 0 bases and J by 5 bases, with 6 bases left in between. This CDR3 has 13 amino acids. Germline V gives CDR1 SGHRS, CDR2 YFSETQ. The CDR3 DNA follows: TGCGCCAGCAGCTTGGGAGTGGACAATGAGCAGTTCTTC. Translating gives CASSLGVDNEQFF. Based on the CDR3 plus reference TRBV5-1 and TRBJ2-1, the full variable domain is KAGVTQTPRYLIKTRGQQVTLSCSPISGHRSVSWYQQTPGQGLQFLFEYFSETQRNKGNFPGRFSGRQFSNSRSEMNVSTLELGDSALYLCASSLGVDNEQFFGPGTRLTVL.

This sequence joins TRBV5-1 and TRBJ2-2; no clear D gene. The CDR3 runs 12 residues. Trimming removed 4 bases from V and 8 bases from J, with 9 bases in between. Germline lookup yields CDR1 SGHRS and CDR2 YFSETQ. The DNA of the CDR3 is TGCGCCAGCAGCGCGACTTTGGGGGAGCTGTTTTTT. Its protein product is CASSATLGELFF. Based on the CDR3 plus reference TRBV5-1 and TRBJ2-2, the full variable domain is KAGVTQTPRYLIKTRGQQVTLSCSPISGHRSVSWYQQTPGQGLQFLFEYFSETQRNKGNFPGRFSGRQFSNSRSEMNVSTLELGDSALYLCASSATLGELFFGEGSRLTVL.

V usage is TRBV18 and J usage is TRBJ1-5; 7 nucleotides agree with TRBD1. Unmatched junction bases numbered 4, after V lost 6 bases and J lost 5 bases. The length of the CDR3 is 13 residues. CDR1 and CDR2 (germline): KGHSH, LQKENI. CDR3 DNA sequence: TGTGCCAGCTCCGGGACAGTTGATCAGCCCCAGCATTTT. Encoded protein: CASSGTVDQPQHF.

The chain employs TRBV11-2 and TRBJ2-7; 7 bases align to TRBD1. CDR1 SGHAT and CDR2 FQNNGV come from the germline V gene. The CDR3 has 12 residues. Trimming removed 5 bases from V and 6 bases from J; junction bases left unmatched: 4. CDR3 protein: CASSTHRGEQYF. CDR3 DNA sequence: TGTGCCAGCAGCACCCACAGGGGCGAGCAGTACTTC.

The J gene is TRBJ2-1, the V gene TRBV2, with no clear D. The germline V and J ends were trimmed by 7 bases and 3 bases, with 7 bases remaining between them. The CDR3 sequence is 12 residues long. Per germline, CDR1 SNHLY and CDR2 FYNNEI. CDR3 coding DNA: TGTGCCAGCATAGCTAGCTACAATGAGCAGTTCTTC. Translation gives CASIASYNEQFF.

This chain uses TRBV5-1 with TRBJ1-2; D gene ambiguous. Deletions cut 0 bases from V and 3 bases from J, with 9 bases between. The germline V gene has CDR1 SGHRS and CDR2 YFSETQ. The CDR3 contains 14 residues. The CDR3 bases are TGCGCCAGCAGCTTGGGGTCAGGCGACTATGGCTACACCTTC. Its translation is CASSLGSGDYGYTF.

The chain recombines TRBV5-1 with TRBJ1-6, with TRBD1 matching over 8 bases. V lost 2 bases and J lost 5; bases outside the gene matches: 6. The CDR3 is made up of 16 amino acids. The germline V gene encodes CDR1 SGHRS and CDR2 YFSETQ. The CDR3 coding sequence is TGCGCCAGCAGCTTTAACAGGGGGGTGGATAATTCACCCCTCCACTTT. As protein: CASSFNRGVDNSPLHF.

The rearrangement joins TRBV28 to TRBJ1-2, with TRBD1 as a possible D gene (6 bases). This CDR3 spans 14 amino acids. Germline-derived CDR1 and CDR2 are MDHEN and SYDVKM. The V end lost 5 bases, the J end lost 7 bases, and 17 bases lay between the germline ends. Here the CDR3 reads CASSLPDRSGGYTF. As DNA, the CDR3 is TGTGCCAGCAGTCTACCCGACAGGTCGGGTGGCTACACCTTC.

CDR3 nucleotide sequence: TGCAGCGCCACTGATGGGAACACTGAAGCTTTCTTT. The encoded protein is CSATDGNTEAFF. V usage is TRBV29-1 and J usage is TRBJ1-1; unclear D gene. In germline, CDR1 is SQVTM, CDR2 ANQGSEA. The CDR3 totals 12 residues. The V end lost 7 bases, the J end lost 1 base, and 10 bases lay between the germline ends.

The chain couples TRBV9 to TRBJ2-3, with 10 bases lining up with TRBD1. The CDR3 contains 13 residues. Germline assignment: CDR1 SGDLS and CDR2 YYNGEE. V shed 7 bases, J shed 4 bases, and the junction held 3 bases outside the gene matches. The CDR3, as DNA: TGTGCCAGCGGGACAGGGGTCCCAGATACGCAGTATTTT. Translation: CASGTGVPDTQYF.

The chain employs TRBV5-1 and TRBJ1-4; TRBD1 agrees at 8 bases. Germline values: CDR1 SGHRS, CDR2 YFSETQ. The CDR3 runs 14 residues. V lost 4 bases and J lost 5; bases outside the gene matches: 4. The DNA of the CDR3 is TGCGCCAGCAGCAATACAGGGGGGAATGAAAAACTGTTTTTT. Its translation is CASSNTGGNEKLFF.

The chain recombines TRBV6-5 with TRBJ1-4; a weak D match, TRBD1 (6 bases). V was pared by 6 bases and J by 8 bases, with 19 bases between. Germline CDR1 is MNHEY and CDR2 is SVGAGI. The CDR3 is made up of 15 amino acids. The CDR3: CASRIQGKGDEKLFF. The DNA for the CDR3 is TGTGCCAGCAGAATCCAGGGAAAGGGGGACGAAAAACTGTTTTTT.

The V and J genes are TRBV4-1 and TRBJ2-7; 9 nucleotides match TRBD2. V gave up 4 bases and J gave up 3 bases; unmatched junction bases: 7. Germline values: CDR1 MGHRA, CDR2 YSYEKL. This CDR3 contains 15 residues. The chain's CDR3 is CASSLGTSLNYEQYF. Here the CDR3 DNA reads TGCGCCAGCAGCCTTGGGACTAGCTTAAACTACGAGCAGTACTTC.